The text below deals with one T cell receptor beta chain. Treatment described: preoperative locoregional IRX-2 cytokine immunotherapy. Samples came from a phase Ib trial of preoperative locoregional IRX-2 cytokine immunotherapy. This sample was included in a study of preoperative IRX-2 immunotherapy in early breast cancer. Trimming removed 5 bases from V and 1 base from J, with 8 bases in between. The CDR3 length is 14 residues. Germline V gene data show CDR1 as SGHAT and CDR2 as FQNNGV. Data came from immunoSEQ multiplex PCR; TCRdb stores just in-frame clones and leaves some out. The table shows around 62,000 clones, with around 94% occurring only once.

This TCR was recovered from a human donor with breast cancer. This specimen was taken from a patient treated with IRX-2 immunotherapy. The gene calls are TRBV11-2 and TRBJ2-2; D is ambiguous. The chain's CDR3 is CASSPLGNTGELFF. The DNA of the CDR3 is TGTGCCAGCAGCCCGTTGGGGAACACCGGGGAGCTGTTTTTT. The entire variable domain, with the rest obtained from reference TRBV11-2 and TRBJ2-2, is as follows: EAGVAQSPRYKIIEKRQSVAFWCNPISGHATLYWYQQILGQGPKLLIQFQNNGVVDDSQLPKDRFSAERLKGVDSTLKIQPAKLEDSAVYLCASSPLGNTGELFFGEGSRLTVL.